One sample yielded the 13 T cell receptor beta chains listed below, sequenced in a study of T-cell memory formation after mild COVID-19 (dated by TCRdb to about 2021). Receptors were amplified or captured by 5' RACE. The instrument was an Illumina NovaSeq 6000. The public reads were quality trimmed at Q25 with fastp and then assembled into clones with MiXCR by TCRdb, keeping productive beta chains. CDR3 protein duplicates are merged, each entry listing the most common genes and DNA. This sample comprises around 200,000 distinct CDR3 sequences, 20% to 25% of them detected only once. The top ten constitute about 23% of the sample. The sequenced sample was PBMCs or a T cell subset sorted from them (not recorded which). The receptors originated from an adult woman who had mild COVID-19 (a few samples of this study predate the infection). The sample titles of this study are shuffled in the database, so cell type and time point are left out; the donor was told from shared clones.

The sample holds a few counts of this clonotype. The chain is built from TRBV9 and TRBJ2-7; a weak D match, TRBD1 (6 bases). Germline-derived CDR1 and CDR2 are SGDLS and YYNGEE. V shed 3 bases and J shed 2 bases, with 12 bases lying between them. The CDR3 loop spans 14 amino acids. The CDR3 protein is CASSADSGPYEQYF. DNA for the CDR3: TGTGCCAGCAGCGCGGACAGTGGGCCCTACGAGCAGTACTTC.

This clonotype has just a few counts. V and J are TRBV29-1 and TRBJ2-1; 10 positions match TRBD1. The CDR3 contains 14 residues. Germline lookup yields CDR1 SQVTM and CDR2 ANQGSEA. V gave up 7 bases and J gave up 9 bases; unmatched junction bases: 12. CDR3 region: CSGGPGQGLVEQFF. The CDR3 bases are TGCAGCGGAGGGCCGGGACAGGGGCTAGTTGAGCAGTTCTTC.

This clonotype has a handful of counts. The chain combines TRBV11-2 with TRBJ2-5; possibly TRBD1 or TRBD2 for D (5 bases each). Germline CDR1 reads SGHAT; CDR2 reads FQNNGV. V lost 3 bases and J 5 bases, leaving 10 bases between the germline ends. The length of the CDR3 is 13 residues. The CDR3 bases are TGTGCCAGCAGCTTCCTGGGGACGGAGACCCAGTACTTC. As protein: CASSFLGTETQYF.

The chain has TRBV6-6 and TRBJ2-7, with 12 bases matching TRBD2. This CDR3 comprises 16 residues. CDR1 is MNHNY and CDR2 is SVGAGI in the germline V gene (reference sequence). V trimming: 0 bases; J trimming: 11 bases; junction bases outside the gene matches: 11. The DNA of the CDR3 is TGTGCCAGCAGTTACTCGAGTTTAGCTAGCGGGGGGGCAAAGTACTTC. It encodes CASSYSSLASGGAKYF.

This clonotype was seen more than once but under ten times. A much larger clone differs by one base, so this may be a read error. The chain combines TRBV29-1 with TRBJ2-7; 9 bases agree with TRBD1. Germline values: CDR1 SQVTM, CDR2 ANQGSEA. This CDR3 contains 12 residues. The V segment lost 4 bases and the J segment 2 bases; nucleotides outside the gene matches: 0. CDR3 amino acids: CSVGTGAYEQYF. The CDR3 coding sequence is TGCAGCGTTGGGACAGGGGCCTACGAGCAGTACTTC.

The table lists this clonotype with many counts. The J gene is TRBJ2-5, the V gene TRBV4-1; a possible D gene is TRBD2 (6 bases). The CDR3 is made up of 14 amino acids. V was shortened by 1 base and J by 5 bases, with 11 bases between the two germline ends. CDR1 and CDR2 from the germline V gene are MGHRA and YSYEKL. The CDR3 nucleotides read TGCGCCAGCAGCCAAGTTGGGGAGGATGAGACCCAGTACTTC. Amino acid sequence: CASSQVGEDETQYF.

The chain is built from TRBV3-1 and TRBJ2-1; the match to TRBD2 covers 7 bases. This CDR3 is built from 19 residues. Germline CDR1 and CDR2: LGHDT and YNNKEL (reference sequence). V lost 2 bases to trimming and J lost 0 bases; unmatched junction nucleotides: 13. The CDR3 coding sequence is TGTGCCAGCAGCCAACCGGGACTAACTGATCGGGTCTCCTACAATGAGCAGTTCTTC. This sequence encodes CASSQPGLTDRVSYNEQFF.

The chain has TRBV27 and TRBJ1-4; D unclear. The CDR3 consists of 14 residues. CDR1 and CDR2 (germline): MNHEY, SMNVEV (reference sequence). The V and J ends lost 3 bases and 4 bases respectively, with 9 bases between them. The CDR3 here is CASSFYRFNEKLFF. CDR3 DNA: TGTGCCAGCAGTTTCTATCGGTTTAATGAAAAACTGTTTTTT.

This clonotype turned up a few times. The DNA for the CDR3 is TGTGCCAGCAGCTCCTCGCCGGACTTGTCTCAGCCCCAGCATTTT. Translation: CASSSSPDLSQPQHF. The V call is TRBV5-4, the J call TRBJ1-5; unclear D gene. Germline CDR1 reads SGHNT; CDR2 reads YYREEE (reference sequence). Between the trimmed V and J ends, which lost 3 bases and 6 bases, there was a span of 16 bases. This CDR3 contains 15 residues.

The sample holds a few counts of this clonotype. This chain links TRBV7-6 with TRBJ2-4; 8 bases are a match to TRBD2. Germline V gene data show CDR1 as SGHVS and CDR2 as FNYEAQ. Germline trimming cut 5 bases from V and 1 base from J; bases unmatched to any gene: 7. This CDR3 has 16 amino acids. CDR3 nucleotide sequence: TGTGCCAGCAGCGCTACTAGCGGAGAGGCCAAAAACATTCAGTACTTC. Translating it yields CASSATSGEAKNIQYF.

CDR3 protein: CASSYLLDIANEQFF. As DNA, the CDR3 is TGTGCCAGCAGTTATTTACTAGATATCGCCAATGAGCAGTTCTTC. The rearrangement uses TRBV12-3 or TRBV12-4 and TRBJ2-1; perhaps TRBD2 as D (5 bases). The CDR3 is made up of 15 amino acids. With 4 bases removed from V and 6 bases from J, the gap between germline ends came to 16 bases.

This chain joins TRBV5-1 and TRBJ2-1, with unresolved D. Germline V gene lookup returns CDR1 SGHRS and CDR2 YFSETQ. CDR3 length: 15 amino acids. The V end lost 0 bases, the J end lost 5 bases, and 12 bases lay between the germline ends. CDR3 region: CASSLGPLRDNEQFF. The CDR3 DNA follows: TGCGCCAGCAGCTTGGGCCCCCTTCGCGACAATGAGCAGTTCTTC. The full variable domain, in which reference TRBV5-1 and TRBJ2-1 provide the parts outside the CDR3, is KAGVTQTPRYLIKTRGQQVTLSCSPISGHRSVSWYQQTPGQGLQFLFEYFSETQRNKGNFPGRFSGRQFSNSRSEMNVSTLELGDSALYLCASSLGPLRDNEQFFGPGTRLTVL.

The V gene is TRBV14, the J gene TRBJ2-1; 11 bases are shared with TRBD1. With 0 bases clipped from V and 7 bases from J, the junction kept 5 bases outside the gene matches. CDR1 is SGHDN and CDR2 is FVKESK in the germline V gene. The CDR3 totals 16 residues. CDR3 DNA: TGTGCCAGCAGCCAAGATCAGGGGGACAGGGGGAATGAGCAGTTCTTC. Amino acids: CASSQDQGDRGNEQFF.